This entry describes one T cell receptor beta chain. The trim removed 4 bases at V and 4 bases at J, leaving 5 bases unmatched. CDR3 length equals 16 residues. CDR1 is WSHSY, CDR2 SAAADI, per germline. Assay: immunoSEQ multiplex PCR; the TCRdb copy retains only in-frame clones and omits some. The sample has fewer than 25,000 clones, around nine tenths seen once. The sample is drawn from a study of PD-L1 blockade in urothelial cancer. The V and J genes are TRBV10-2 and TRBJ2-3; 13 bases fit TRBD2. This clonotype originated in a man aged 45 to 65 with urothelial cancer. Sequences were derived from PBMCs, sampled around atezolizumab (anti-PD-L1) treatment. The chain's CDR3 is CASSVTSGGVSDTQYF. The CDR3 bases are TGCGCCAGCAGTGTAACTAGCGGGGGGGTTTCAGATACGCAGTATTTT.